This entry lists 8 T cell receptor beta chains sequenced from one sample in a study of metastatic and nonmetastatic thyroid tumors. There were no patients who had received any treatment before thyroid surgery. TCRdb redid the clone calls on the PCR reads using MiXCR. The sample contains some 33,000 clones, roughly 10% of which appear only once. The sequenced sample consisted of blood. The source of these receptors is a female donor with papillary thyroid cancer or a benign thyroid nodule (not recorded which). Some clones in this sample may be carry-over from other donors' samples.

This clone was seen a handful of times. This sequence joins TRBV2 and TRBJ2-1; D gene ambiguous. Per the germline V gene, CDR1 is SNHLY and CDR2 is FYNNEI. Trimming cost V 6 bases and J 6 bases, with 12 bases left between them. CDR3 length: 13 residues. This chain's CDR3 is CASSPEVCNEQFF. For the CDR3, the DNA is TGTGCCAGCAGCCCCGAAGTGTGCAATGAGCAGTTCTTC.

This clone was picked up a small number of times. J is TRBJ2-7 and V is TRBV28, with D possibly being TRBD2 (5 bases). The CDR3 is 15 residues long. Trimming shortened V by 6 bases and J by 3 bases, and 18 bases separated the two germline ends. From germline, CDR1 is MDHEN and CDR2 SYDVKM. The CDR3 is CASRTIAGGIYEQYF. The CDR3 DNA reads TGTGCCAGCAGGACCATAGCCGGAGGAATCTACGAGCAGTACTTC.

By share, this clone ranks as medium-sized. The chain joins TRBV6-1 to TRBJ1-6, with D tentatively TRBD1 (5 bases). The ends were cut back, 6 bases at V and 0 bases at J, with 15 bases in the middle. CDR1 is MNHNS, CDR2 SASEGT, per germline. The CDR3 covers 17 residues. CDR3 region: CASSYNEGSSYNSPLHF. CDR3 DNA: TGTGCCAGCAGCTACAACGAGGGGAGCTCCTATAATTCACCCCTCCACTTT.

The chain recombines TRBV27 with TRBJ2-3; D remains ambiguous. The CDR3 is made up of 14 amino acids. Trimming cost V 0 bases and J 2 bases, with 6 bases left between them. CDR1 is MNHEY and CDR2 is SMNVEV in the germline V gene (reference sequence). The CDR3 is CASSLSDDTDTQYF. For the CDR3, the DNA is TGTGCCAGCAGTTTATCAGATGACACAGATACGCAGTATTTT.

This clone was observed at least ten times. This chain joins TRBV6-4 and TRBJ1-4; D is ambiguous. Per germline, CDR1 MRHNA and CDR2 SNTAGT. CDR3 length equals 13 residues. V lost 3 bases, J lost 10 bases, and 12 bases lay in between. The CDR3 protein is CASSEGPEGKLFF. CDR3 DNA sequence: TGTGCCAGCAGTGAAGGCCCGGAGGGAAAACTGTTTTTT.

This clone qualifies as medium-sized. The chain has TRBV7-3 and TRBJ2-2; D is uncertain. The CDR3 consists of 12 residues. Germline V gene data show CDR1 as SGHTA and CDR2 as FQGTGA. V was cut by 5 bases and J by 6 bases, with 7 bases left in between. CDR3 loop: CASSPGSGELFF. The CDR3 DNA reads as TGTGCCAGCAGCCCCGGATCCGGGGAGCTGTTTTTT.

This clone was counted many times. The chain links TRBV20-1 to TRBJ2-5, with no clear D. The V end was cut by 3 bases, the J end by 3 bases, with 8 bases between. Germline V gene data show CDR1 as DFQATT and CDR2 as SNEGSKA (reference sequence). The CDR3 is 12 amino acids. The CDR3 coding sequence is TGCAGTGCTAGCATGGCGGAAGAGACCCAGTACTTC. The encoded protein is CSASMAEETQYF.

This clone showed up many times. The genes are TRBV19 and TRBJ1-2; tentatively, D is TRBD1 (6 bases). The CDR3 runs 12 residues. From germline, CDR1 is LNHDA and CDR2 SQIVND (reference sequence). Trimming took 5 bases from V and 4 from J, leaving 8 bases between them. The DNA for the CDR3 is TGTGCCAGTAGTCCACAGGGCTATGGCTACACCTTC. Its translation is CASSPQGYGYTF.